Sequencing of this T cell receptor beta chain was carried out in a study of immune evolution from preneoplasia to lung adenocarcinoma listed by TCRdb under 2021. Background on the whole study: HLA loss of heterozygosity was found in about 7% of AIS, around 14% of MIA and about 32% of ADC lesions, and in no AAH lesions. The study profiled immune contexture across lung adenocarcinoma precursors and invasive adenocarcinoma using immune gene expression, TCR sequencing and multiplex immunofluorescence. Resected precursor lesions (AAH, AIS, MIA) and invasive adenocarcinomas were compared with paired morphologically normal lung tissue. Sample size was based on specimen availability rather than a prior power calculation. The immune data were integrated with whole exome sequencing and methylation data obtained from the same cohort of nodules. The overall cohort was made up of some 49 patients with pulmonary nodules who had surgical resection. TCR sequencing data came from 45 to 60 patients. According to the study, over a hundred samples were used for TCR sequencing. POLYSOLVER was used to infer Class I HLA alleles from exome data, and LOHHLA was used to detect allele-specific HLA loss. Here is what the overall study found, with its caveats: Top T cell clone frequencies were highest in normal lung and appeared to decrease progressively from AAH through AIS, MIA and invasive adenocarcinoma. The highest clonality was observed in normal lung, whereas higher T cell density and diversity but lower clonality appeared to be present in later-stage lesions. KRAS-mutant nodules showed the highest T cell clonality compared with EGFR-mutant or double wild-type lesions. Findings were based on association rather than direct causation; larger cohorts with long-term follow-up and longitudinal biopsies were deemed needed. All patients were from Japan and China, so applicability to Western populations was uncertain.

Note on this clone: The antigen this receptor binds is unknown. Base qualities were left out, and no much larger clone turns up one base away.

The patients had resection in Japan or China between the mid-2010s and the late 2010s. Histologic diagnosis of each case was confirmed independently by two lung cancer pathologists on H&E slides. Premalignant or tumor cells were enriched for nucleic acid extraction by macro-dissection performed after pathologic assessment. FFPE tissue was used for DNA isolation with the AllPrep DNA/RNA FFPE Kit. CDR1 and CDR2 (MDHEN, SYDVKM) derive from the germline V gene. The cysteine opens and the phenylalanine closes a CDR3 of 15 amino acids. The DNA shown is the 45-base CDR3, in frame from base 1. Here V drops 4 bases and J drops 7 bases, and the junction holds 10 bases not matched to any gene. TCR beta CDR3 regions were sequenced from DNA using the immunoSEQ hsTCRbeta Kit. Under the source paper's analysis protocol: The ImmunoSEQ Analyzer was used to analyse the TCR sequencing data. T cell clonality was defined as 1 minus Pielou's evenness, as computed on productive rearrangements. To measure T cell diversity, the inverse Simpson index was applied to productive templates. T cell density was defined as TCR beta template counts normalized to usable DNA, with usable DNA estimated by amplifying and sequencing housekeeping genes. TCR metrics were compared across histologic stages using two-sided Kruskal-Wallis tests. Here the immuneACCESS table is served through TCRdb, limited to in-frame sequences with V and J called. Missing clones are a known gap in these copies; in checked studies unresolved V genes cover under half, and the rest lacks a known reason. V, J and clone size reflect that table, while D and trimming were determined from the DNA. The sample records several thousand clones, around 85% of which are singletons. The ten largest clones add up to roughly 2.3% of the sample.

Sequencing was carried out using FFPE invasive lung adenocarcinoma tissue. In light of the paper, this sample's cell subset or site label describes: frankly invasive lung adenocarcinoma (ADC). The V and J segments used are TRBV28 and TRBJ2-7; the central 10 bases match TRBD1. This sequence was found in a person aged 50 or older with lung adenocarcinoma. The nucleotide sequence is given as TGTGCCAGCAGTTCACCGGGACAGGGGCTGGGGGAGCAGTACTTC. Translation gives CASSSPGQGLGEQYF. With all but the CDR3 taken from the reference TRBV28 and TRBJ2-7 genes, the full variable domain is: DVKVTQSSRYLVKRTGEKVFLECVQDMDHENMFWYRQDPGLGLRLIYFSYDVKMKEKGDIPEGYSVSREKKERFSLILESASTNQTSMYLCASSSPGQGLGEQYFGPGTRLTVT.